The 4 T cell receptor beta chains given below trace back to one sample, sequenced in a study of memory CD4+ T cells and cytomegalovirus serostatus. The data were produced by immunoSEQ multiplex PCR, yet TCRdb's version contains in-frame clones alone and is incomplete. The sample holds about 39,000 clones, roughly four fifths seen once. The sort gate was single viable CD3+CD4+CD8-CD45RO+ cells for memory CD4+ T cells. Sequenced: memory CD4+ T cells from blood. These receptors originate from an adult in good health and CMV-seronegative.

This clone was picked up one time. The chain links TRBV6-5 to TRBJ2-2; 8 bases align to TRBD2. V lost 8 bases and J lost 7; bases outside the gene matches: 3. Germline loops: CDR1 MNHEY, CDR2 SVGAGI. The CDR3 sequence is 12 residues long. The CDR3 DNA is TGTGCCAGCGGACTAGCACACGGGGAGCTGTTTTTT. It yields the protein CASGLAHGELFF.

The chain is built from TRBV29-1 and TRBJ2-7, with TRBD1 matching over 8 bases. V lost 6 bases and J lost 5; bases outside the gene matches: 15. The CDR3 is 15 residues long. Germline V gives CDR1 SQVTM, CDR2 ANQGSEA. The CDR3 spells CSVESRDRYGNEQYF. The CDR3 region has the DNA TGCAGCGTAGAGTCCCGGGACAGGTACGGGAACGAGCAGTACTTC.

The chain couples TRBV19 to TRBJ1-3; possible D gene TRBD1, 5 bases. The V end was cut by 6 bases, the J end by 0 bases, with 12 bases between. Germline V gene lookup returns CDR1 LNHDA and CDR2 SQIVND (reference sequence). The CDR3 is made up of 15 amino acids. CDR3 residues: CASSRAGFSGNTIYF. As DNA, the CDR3 is TGTGCCAGTAGCAGGGCAGGCTTCTCTGGAAACACCATATATTTT.

CDR3 region: CASSSIRVSTSSELFF. CDR3 DNA sequence: TGTGCCAGCAGTTCTATCCGGGTTTCAACCTCATCGGAACTGTTTTTT. The gene calls are TRBV27 and TRBJ1-4, with no clear D. This CDR3 has 16 amino acids. CDR1 and CDR2 (germline): MNHEY, SMNVEV (reference sequence). Trimming removed 4 bases from V and 12 bases from J, with 24 bases in between.